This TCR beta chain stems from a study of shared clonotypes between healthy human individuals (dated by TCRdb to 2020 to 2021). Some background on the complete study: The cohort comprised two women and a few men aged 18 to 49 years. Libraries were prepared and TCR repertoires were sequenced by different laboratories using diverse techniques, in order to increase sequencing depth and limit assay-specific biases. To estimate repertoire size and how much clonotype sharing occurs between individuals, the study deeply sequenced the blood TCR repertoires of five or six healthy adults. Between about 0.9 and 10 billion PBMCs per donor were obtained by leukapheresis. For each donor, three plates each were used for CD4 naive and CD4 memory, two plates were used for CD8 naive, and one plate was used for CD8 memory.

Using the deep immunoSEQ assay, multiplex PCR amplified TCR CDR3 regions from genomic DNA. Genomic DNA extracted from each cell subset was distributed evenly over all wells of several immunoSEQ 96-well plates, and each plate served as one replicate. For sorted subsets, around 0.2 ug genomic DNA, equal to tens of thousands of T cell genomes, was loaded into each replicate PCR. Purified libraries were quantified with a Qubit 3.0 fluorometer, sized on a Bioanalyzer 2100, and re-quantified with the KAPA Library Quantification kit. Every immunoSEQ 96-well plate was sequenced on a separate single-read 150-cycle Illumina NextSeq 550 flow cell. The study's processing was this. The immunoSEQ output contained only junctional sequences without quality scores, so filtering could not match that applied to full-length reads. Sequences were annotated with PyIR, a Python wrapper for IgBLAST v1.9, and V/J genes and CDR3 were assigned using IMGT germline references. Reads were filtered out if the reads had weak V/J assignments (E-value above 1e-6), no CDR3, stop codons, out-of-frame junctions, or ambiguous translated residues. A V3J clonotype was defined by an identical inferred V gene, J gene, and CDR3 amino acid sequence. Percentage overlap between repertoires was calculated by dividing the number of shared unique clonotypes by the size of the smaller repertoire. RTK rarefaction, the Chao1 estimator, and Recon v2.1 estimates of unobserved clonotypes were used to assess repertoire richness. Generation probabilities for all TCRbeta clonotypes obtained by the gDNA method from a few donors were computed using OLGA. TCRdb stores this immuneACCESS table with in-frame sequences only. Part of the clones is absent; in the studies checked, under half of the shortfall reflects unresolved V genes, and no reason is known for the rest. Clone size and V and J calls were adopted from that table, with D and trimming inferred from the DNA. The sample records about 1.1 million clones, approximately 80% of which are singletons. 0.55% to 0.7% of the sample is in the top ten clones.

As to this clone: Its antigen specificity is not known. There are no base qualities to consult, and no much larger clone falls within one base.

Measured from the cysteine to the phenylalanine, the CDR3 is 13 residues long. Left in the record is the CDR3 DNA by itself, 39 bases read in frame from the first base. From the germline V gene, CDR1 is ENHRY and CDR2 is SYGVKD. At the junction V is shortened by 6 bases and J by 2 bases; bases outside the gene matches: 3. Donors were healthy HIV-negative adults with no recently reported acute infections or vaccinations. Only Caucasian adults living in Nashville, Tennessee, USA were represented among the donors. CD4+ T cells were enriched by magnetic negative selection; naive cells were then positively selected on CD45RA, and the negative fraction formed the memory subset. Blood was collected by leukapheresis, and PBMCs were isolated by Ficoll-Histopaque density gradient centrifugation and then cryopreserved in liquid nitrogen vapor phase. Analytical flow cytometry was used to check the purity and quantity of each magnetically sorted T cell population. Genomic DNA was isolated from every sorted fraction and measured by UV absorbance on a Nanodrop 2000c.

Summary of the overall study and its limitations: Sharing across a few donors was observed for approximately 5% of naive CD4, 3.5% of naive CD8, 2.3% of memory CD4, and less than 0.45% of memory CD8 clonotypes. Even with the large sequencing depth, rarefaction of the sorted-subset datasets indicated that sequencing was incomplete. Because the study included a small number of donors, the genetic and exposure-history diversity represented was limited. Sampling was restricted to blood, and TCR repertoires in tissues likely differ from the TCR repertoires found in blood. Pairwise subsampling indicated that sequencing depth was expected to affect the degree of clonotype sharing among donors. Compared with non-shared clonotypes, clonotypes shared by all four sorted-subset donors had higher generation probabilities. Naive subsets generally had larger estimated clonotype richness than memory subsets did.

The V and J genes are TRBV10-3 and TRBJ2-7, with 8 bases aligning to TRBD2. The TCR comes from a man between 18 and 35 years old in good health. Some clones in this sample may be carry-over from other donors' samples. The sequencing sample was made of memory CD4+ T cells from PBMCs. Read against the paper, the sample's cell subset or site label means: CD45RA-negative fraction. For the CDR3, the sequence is CAIRSGGAYEQYF. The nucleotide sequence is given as TGTGCCATCAGGTCGGGAGGGGCCTACGAGCAGTACTTC.